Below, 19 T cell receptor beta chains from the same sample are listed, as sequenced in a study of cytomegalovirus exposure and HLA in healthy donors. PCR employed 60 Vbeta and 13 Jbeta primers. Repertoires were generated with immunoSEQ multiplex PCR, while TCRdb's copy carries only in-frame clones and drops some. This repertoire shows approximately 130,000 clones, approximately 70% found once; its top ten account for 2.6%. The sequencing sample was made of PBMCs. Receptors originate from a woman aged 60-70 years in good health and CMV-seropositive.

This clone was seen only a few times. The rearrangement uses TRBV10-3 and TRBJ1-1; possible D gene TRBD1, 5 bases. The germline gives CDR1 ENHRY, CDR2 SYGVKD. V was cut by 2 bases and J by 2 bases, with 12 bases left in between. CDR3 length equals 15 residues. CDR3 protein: CAISEGVRANTEAFF. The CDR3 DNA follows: TGTGCCATCAGTGAGGGCGTCAGGGCTAACACTGAAGCTTTCTTT.

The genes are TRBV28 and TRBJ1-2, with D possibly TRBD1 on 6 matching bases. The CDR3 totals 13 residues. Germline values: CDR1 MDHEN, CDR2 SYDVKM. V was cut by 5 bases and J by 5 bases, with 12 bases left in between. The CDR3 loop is CASSVQGKYGYTF. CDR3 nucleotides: TGTGCCAGCAGTGTACAGGGCAAATATGGCTACACCTTC.

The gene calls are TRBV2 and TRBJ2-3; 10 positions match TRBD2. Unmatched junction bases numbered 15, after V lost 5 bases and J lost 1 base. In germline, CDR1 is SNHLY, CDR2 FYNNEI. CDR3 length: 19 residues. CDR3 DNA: TGTGCCAGCAGTCAGGGATACAGGGAGCTAGCGGGGGGCACAGATACGCAGTATTTT. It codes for CASSQGYRELAGGTDTQYF.

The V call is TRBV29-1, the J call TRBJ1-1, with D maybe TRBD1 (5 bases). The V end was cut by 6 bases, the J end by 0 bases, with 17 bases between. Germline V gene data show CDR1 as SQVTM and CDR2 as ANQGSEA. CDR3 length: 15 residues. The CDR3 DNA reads TGCAGCGTCGATGGATCGACAGCAATGAACACTGAAGCTTTCTTT. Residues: CSVDGSTAMNTEAFF. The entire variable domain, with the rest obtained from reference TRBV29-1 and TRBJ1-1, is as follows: SAVISQKPSRDICQRGTSLTIQCQVDSQVTMMFWYRQQPGQSLTLIATANQGSEATYESGFVIDKFPISRPNLTFSTLTVSNMSPEDSSIYLCSVDGSTAMNTEAFFGQGTRLTVV.

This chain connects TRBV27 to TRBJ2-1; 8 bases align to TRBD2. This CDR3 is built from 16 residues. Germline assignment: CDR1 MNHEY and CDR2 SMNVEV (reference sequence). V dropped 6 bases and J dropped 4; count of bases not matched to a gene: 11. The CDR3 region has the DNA TGTGCCAGCAGCTGGGGGAGCGGGGGCCAATACAATGAGCAGTTCTTC. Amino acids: CASSWGSGGQYNEQFF.

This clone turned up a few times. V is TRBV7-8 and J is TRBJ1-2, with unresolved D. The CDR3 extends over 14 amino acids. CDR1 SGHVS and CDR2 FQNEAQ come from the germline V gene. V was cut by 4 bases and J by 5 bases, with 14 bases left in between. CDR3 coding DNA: TGTGCCAGCAGCTCTTATAATCTAAATTATGGCTACACCTTC. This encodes CASSSYNLNYGYTF. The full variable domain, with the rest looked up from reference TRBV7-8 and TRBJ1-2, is GAGVSQSPRYKVAKRGQDVALRCDPISGHVSLFWYQQALGQGPEFLTYFQNEAQLDKSGLPSDRFFAERPEGSVSTLKIQRTQQEDSAVYLCASSSYNLNYGYTFGSGTRLTVV.

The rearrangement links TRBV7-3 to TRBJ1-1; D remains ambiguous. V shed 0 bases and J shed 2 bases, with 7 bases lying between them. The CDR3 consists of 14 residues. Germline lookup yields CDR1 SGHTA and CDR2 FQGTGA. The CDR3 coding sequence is TGTGCCAGCAGCTTAACCGGGTTAAACACTGAAGCTTTCTTT. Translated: CASSLTGLNTEAFF. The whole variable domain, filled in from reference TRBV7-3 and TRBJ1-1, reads GAGVSQTPSNKVTEKGKYVELRCDPISGHTALYWYRQSLGQGPEFLIYFQGTGAADDSGLPNDRFFAVRPEGSVSTLKIQRTERGDSAVYLCASSLTGLNTEAFFGQGTRLTVV.

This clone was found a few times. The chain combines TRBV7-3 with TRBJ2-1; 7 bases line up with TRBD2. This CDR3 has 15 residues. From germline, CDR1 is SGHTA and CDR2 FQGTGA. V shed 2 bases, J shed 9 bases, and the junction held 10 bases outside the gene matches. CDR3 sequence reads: CASSLGSSGPLEQFF. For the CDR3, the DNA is TGTGCCAGCAGCTTAGGGTCTAGCGGCCCTCTTGAGCAGTTCTTC.

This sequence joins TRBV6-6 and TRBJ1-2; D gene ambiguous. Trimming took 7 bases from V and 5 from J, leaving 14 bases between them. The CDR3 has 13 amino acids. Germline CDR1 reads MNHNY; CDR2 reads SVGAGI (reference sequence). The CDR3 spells CASNSPDSYGYTF. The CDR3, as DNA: TGTGCCAGCAACTCCCCGGACTCTTATGGCTACACCTTC.

The CDR3 loop reads CASRSPVTYEQYF. The CDR3, as DNA: TGTGCCAGCCGATCGCCCGTAACCTACGAGCAGTACTTC. J is TRBJ2-5 and V is TRBV27; no reliable D call. The DNA matches TRBJ2-7 better at its end, which makes the J call doubtful. This CDR3 comprises 13 residues. In germline, CDR1 is MNHEY, CDR2 SMNVEV (reference sequence).

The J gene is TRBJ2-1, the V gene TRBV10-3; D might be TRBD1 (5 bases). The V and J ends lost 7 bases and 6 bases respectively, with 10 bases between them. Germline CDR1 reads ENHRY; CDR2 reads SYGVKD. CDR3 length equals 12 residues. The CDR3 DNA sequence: TGTGCCATCAATGCAGGGTCCAATGAGCAGTTCTTC. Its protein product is CAINAGSNEQFF.

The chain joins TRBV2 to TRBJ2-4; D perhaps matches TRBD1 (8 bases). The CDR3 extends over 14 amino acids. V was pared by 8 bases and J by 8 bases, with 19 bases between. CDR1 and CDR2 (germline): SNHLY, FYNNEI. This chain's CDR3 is CASFNQGAGDIQYF. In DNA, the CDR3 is TGTGCCAGCTTCAATCAGGGGGCGGGAGACATTCAGTACTTC.

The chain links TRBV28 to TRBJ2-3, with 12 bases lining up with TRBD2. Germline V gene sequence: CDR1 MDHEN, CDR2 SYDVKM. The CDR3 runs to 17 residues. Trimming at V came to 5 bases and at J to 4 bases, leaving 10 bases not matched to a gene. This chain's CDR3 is CASSHLASGGAPDTQYF. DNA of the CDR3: TGTGCCAGCAGTCACTTAGCTAGCGGGGGGGCCCCAGATACGCAGTATTTT. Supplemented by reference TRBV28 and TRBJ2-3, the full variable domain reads DVKVTQSSRYLVKRTGEKVFLECVQDMDHENMFWYRQDPGLGLRLIYFSYDVKMKEKGDIPEGYSVSREKKERFSLILESASTNQTSMYLCASSHLASGGAPDTQYFGPGTRLTVL.

The CDR3 loop is CASSLDMAQPQHF. CDR3 DNA sequence: TGTGCCAGCAGCTTAGATATGGCCCAGCCCCAGCATTTT. J is TRBJ1-5 and V is TRBV11-2, with D unresolved. Per germline, CDR1 SGHAT and CDR2 FQNNGV. The CDR3 has 13 amino acids. Trimming removed 0 bases from V and 7 bases from J, with 7 bases in between.

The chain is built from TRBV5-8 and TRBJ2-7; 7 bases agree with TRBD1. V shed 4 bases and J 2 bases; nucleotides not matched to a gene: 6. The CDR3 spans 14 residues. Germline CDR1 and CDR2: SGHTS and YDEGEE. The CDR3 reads CASSLTGLTYEQYF. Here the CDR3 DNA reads TGTGCCAGCAGCCTGACAGGGCTTACCTACGAGCAGTACTTC.

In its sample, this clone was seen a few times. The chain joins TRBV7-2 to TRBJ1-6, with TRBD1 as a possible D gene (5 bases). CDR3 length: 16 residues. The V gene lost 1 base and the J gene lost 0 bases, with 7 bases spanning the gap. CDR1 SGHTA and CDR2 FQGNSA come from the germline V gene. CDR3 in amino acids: CASSLGQSSYNSPLHF. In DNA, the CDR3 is TGTGCCAGCAGCTTAGGACAGAGCTCCTATAATTCACCCCTCCACTTT.

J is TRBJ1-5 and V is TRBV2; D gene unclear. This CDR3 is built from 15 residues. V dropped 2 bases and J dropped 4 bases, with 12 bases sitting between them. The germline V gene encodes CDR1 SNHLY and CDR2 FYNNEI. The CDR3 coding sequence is TGTGCCAGCAGTGAAAGGAGGATGGGGAATCAGCCCCAGCATTTT. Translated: CASSERRMGNQPQHF.

The CDR3 loop is CASSESKLNGEQFF. CDR3 nucleotide sequence: TGCGCCAGCAGTGAGTCAAAACTAAACGGTGAGCAGTTCTTC. The rearrangement links TRBV10-1 to TRBJ2-1; D gene ambiguous. V was clipped by 0 bases and J by 9 bases, with 12 bases between them. From germline, CDR1 is WNHNN and CDR2 SYGVQD (reference sequence). The CDR3 contains 14 residues.

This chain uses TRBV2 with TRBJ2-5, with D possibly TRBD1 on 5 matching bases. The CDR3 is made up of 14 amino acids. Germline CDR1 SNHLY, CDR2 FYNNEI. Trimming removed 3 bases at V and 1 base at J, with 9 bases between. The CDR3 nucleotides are TGTGCCAGCAGTGAGGCCAGGGTCCAAGAGACCCAGTACTTC. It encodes CASSEARVQETQYF.